These 31 T cell receptor beta chains share one sample of origin, sequenced in a study of T cell responses to AZD1222 COVID-19 vaccine. Clones were sequenced by immunoSEQ multiplex PCR, and TCRdb holds only the in-frame ones, with some missing. Here the sample spans about 130,000 clones, about nine tenths being singletons. The sequenced sample was peripheral blood, obtained on day 0 of AZD1222 vaccination. These receptors were taken from an adult in good health.

The V call is TRBV29-1, the J call TRBJ2-1, with D hard to call. The CDR3 has 12 amino acids. The V gene's germline CDR1 is SQVTM and CDR2 ANQGSEA. The V and J ends lost 0 bases and 6 bases respectively, with 6 bases between them. DNA of the CDR3: TGCAGCGTTGAAGAGCAGACCAATGAGCAGTTCTTC. Residues: CSVEEQTNEQFF.

This sequence joins TRBV12-5 and TRBJ1-6, with D hard to call. V lost 1 base, J lost 10 bases, and 5 bases lay in between. This CDR3 spans 12 amino acids. Germline V gene sequence: CDR1 LGHNT, CDR2 FRNRAP. CDR3 protein: CASGLGESPLHF. CDR3 coding DNA: TGTGCTAGTGGTTTGGGAGAATCACCCCTCCACTTT.

The rearrangement uses TRBV6-5 and TRBJ2-7, with a possible D match to TRBD1 (6 bases). CDR1 is MNHEY and CDR2 is SVGAGI in the germline V gene. The ends were cut back, 7 bases at V and 0 bases at J, with 10 bases in the middle. The CDR3 length is 13 residues. The CDR3 coding sequence is TGTGCCAGCACCCCGACAGGCTCCTACGAGCAGTACTTC. Protein: CASTPTGSYEQYF.

V and J are TRBV18 and TRBJ2-2; 8 nucleotides match TRBD1. The CDR3 has 16 residues. Germline V gene data show CDR1 as KGHSH and CDR2 as LQKENI. The V gene end was trimmed by 4 bases and the J gene end by 1 base; junction bases not matched to a gene: 5. The CDR3 loop is CASSRGTGKNTGELFF. As DNA, the CDR3 is TGTGCCAGCTCACGGGGGACAGGAAAGAACACCGGGGAGCTGTTTTTT.

This chain links TRBV19 with TRBJ1-1, with TRBD1 identical over 7 bases. Germline values: CDR1 LNHDA, CDR2 SQIVND (reference sequence). J was trimmed by 1 base and V by 6 bases; bases with no gene match: 2. CDR3 size: 13 residues. The CDR3 sequence: CASRRTGNTEAFF. The CDR3 DNA is TGTGCCAGTAGACGGACAGGGAACACTGAAGCTTTCTTT.

This sequence joins TRBV23-1 and TRBJ2-1; D might be TRBD2 (6 bases). TRBV23-1 is an ORF, and what it does is uncertain. Trimming left V 4 bases short and J 1 base short, with 11 bases between. The CDR3 is 15 amino acids. CDR3 DNA sequence: TGCGCCAGCAGTCCATCCGGGACTTCCTACAATGAGCAGTTCTTC. This sequence encodes CASSPSGTSYNEQFF.

This chain joins TRBV29-1 and TRBJ2-1; D perhaps matches TRBD1 (5 bases). V lost 7 bases to trimming and J lost 9 bases, with 16 bases between them. Germline CDR1 reads SQVTM; CDR2 reads ANQGSEA. This CDR3 contains 12 residues. CDR3: CSAPWQGFEQFF. The DNA of the CDR3 is TGCAGCGCTCCCTGGCAGGGCTTTGAGCAGTTCTTC.

In this sample, this clone turned up a few times. The chain combines TRBV12-5 with TRBJ2-2, with 7 bases that match TRBD1. Germline V gene sequence: CDR1 LGHNT, CDR2 FRNRAP. Trimming took 9 bases from V and 2 from J; bases not matched to a gene: 6. The CDR3 runs to 14 residues. Here the CDR3 reads CASLGQSNTGELFF. CDR3 bases: TGTGCTAGCCTGGGACAGTCAAACACCGGGGAGCTGTTTTTT.

The chain recombines TRBV5-4 with TRBJ2-7; D call uncertain. CDR3 length: 13 residues. The germline CDR1 and CDR2 sequences are SGHNT and YYREEE (reference sequence). Trimming left V 1 base short and J 9 bases short, with 14 bases between. For the CDR3, the DNA is TGTGCCAGCAGCTTGCAAGGAAATCGGGTGCAGTACTTC. This translates into CASSLQGNRVQYF.

This clone appeared once. The chain joins TRBV18 to TRBJ2-1, with 8 bases aligning to TRBD2. V lost 5 bases, J lost 8 bases, and 2 bases stayed unmatched. This CDR3 comprises 12 residues. In germline, CDR1 is KGHSH, CDR2 LQKENI. CDR3 loop: CASSDSGDEQFF. For the CDR3, the DNA is TGTGCCAGCTCAGATAGCGGGGATGAGCAGTTCTTC.

The chain joins TRBV2 to TRBJ2-1; 15 bases are shared with TRBD2. This CDR3 has 13 residues. CDR1 is SNHLY and CDR2 is FYNNEI in the germline V gene. The V segment lost 6 bases and the J segment 10 bases; nucleotides outside the gene matches: 1. CDR3 amino acids: CASRGLAGGEQFF. The CDR3, as DNA: TGTGCCAGCAGGGGACTAGCGGGGGGCGAGCAGTTCTTC.

The chain couples TRBV27 to TRBJ1-2; TRBD1 agrees at 10 bases. CDR3 length equals 17 residues. Germline CDR1 reads MNHEY; CDR2 reads SMNVEV (reference sequence). J gave up 8 bases and V 2 bases, and 14 bases lay outside the gene matches. The CDR3 is CASSLDSGGDRGGGYTF. CDR3 nucleotide sequence: TGTGCCAGCAGTTTAGACTCGGGAGGGGACAGGGGAGGCGGCTACACCTTC.

The chain is built from TRBV6-5 and TRBJ2-7; D may be TRBD1 or TRBD2 (5 bases each). The V end was cut by 6 bases, the J end by 2 bases, with 11 bases between. This CDR3 has 13 amino acids. Germline V gives CDR1 MNHEY, CDR2 SVGAGI. The CDR3 loop is CASRGTGTYEQYF. Here the CDR3 DNA reads TGTGCCAGCAGGGGGACGGGGACCTACGAGCAGTACTTC.

CDR3 DNA: TGCGCCAGCAGCTCCCGGACAGGGGTCACTGAAGCTTTCTTT. Protein: CASSSRTGVTEAFF. The chain links TRBV5-1 to TRBJ1-1; 9 bases align to TRBD1. Per the germline V gene, CDR1 is SGHRS and CDR2 is YFSETQ. Trimming cost V 3 bases and J 4 bases; bases outside gene matches: 4. CDR3 length equals 14 residues.

The CDR3 sequence: CASSSRTGTGDSTNEKLFF. In DNA, the CDR3 is TGCGCCAGCAGCTCCCGCACCGGGACAGGGGATTCAACTAATGAAAAACTGTTTTTT. The rearrangement uses TRBV5-1 and TRBJ1-4; TRBD1 matches at 10 bases. This CDR3 region has 19 residues. Germline V gives CDR1 SGHRS, CDR2 YFSETQ. Trimming at V came to 3 bases and at J to 0 bases, leaving 11 bases not matched to a gene.

This chain uses TRBV25-1 with TRBJ1-1; no definite D call. V was shortened by 7 bases and J by 3 bases, with 12 bases between the two germline ends. Germline V gene data show CDR1 as MGHDK and CDR2 as SYGVNS. There are 13 residues in the CDR3. The CDR3 spells CASTPWVDTEAFF. The CDR3 bases are TGTGCCAGCACCCCTTGGGTGGACACTGAAGCTTTCTTT.

This clone has just a few counts. This rearrangement joins TRBV6-1 to TRBJ2-4; 7 bases are shared with TRBD1. Germline CDR1 is MNHNS and CDR2 is SASEGT. The CDR3 runs 17 residues. The V segment lost 2 bases and the J segment 0 bases; nucleotides outside the gene matches: 7. In DNA, the CDR3 is TGTGCCAGCAGTGAACTTGGGACAGCTATAGCCAAAAACATTCAGTACTTC. Translated: CASSELGTAIAKNIQYF.

The gene calls are TRBV10-3 and TRBJ1-5; 7 nucleotides align to TRBD1. This CDR3 is 15 amino acids long. In germline, CDR1 is ENHRY, CDR2 SYGVKD. Trimming at V came to 2 bases and at J to 1 base, leaving 2 bases not matched to a gene. CDR3 DNA sequence: TGTGCCATCAGTGAGCTGGACAGGAGCAATCAGCCCCAGCATTTT. Amino acids: CAISELDRSNQPQHF.

This clone occurred once. This chain connects TRBV28 to TRBJ1-2; no clear D gene. Germline V gene lookup returns CDR1 MDHEN and CDR2 SYDVKM. The germline V and J ends were trimmed by 4 bases and 2 bases, with 8 bases remaining between them. This CDR3 has 13 amino acids. CDR3 sequence (DNA): TGTGCCAGCAGTTCTCTGGGGAACTATGGCTACACCTTC. Translating gives CASSSLGNYGYTF.

Turning to this clone: A junction end diverges from the germline sequence, so it may reflect a read error. The chain has TRBV7-9 and TRBJ2-2; a weak D match, TRBD2 (5 bases). This CDR3 spans 15 amino acids. Germline loops: CDR1 SEHNR, CDR2 FQNEAQ (reference sequence). CDR3 in amino acids: CASSVATTLGGELFF. The CDR3 coding sequence is TGTGCCAGCAGCGTAGCGACAACACTGGGCGGGGAGCTGTTTTTT.

This chain joins TRBV20-1 and TRBJ2-5; D is perhaps TRBD1 (6 bases). Trimming removed 6 bases from V and 4 bases from J, with 9 bases in between. Germline values: CDR1 DFQATT, CDR2 SNEGSKA (reference sequence). The CDR3 is 11 residues long. The CDR3 here is CSAHRVETQYF. The CDR3 DNA is TGCAGTGCCCACAGGGTAGAGACCCAGTACTTC.

J is TRBJ2-5 and V is TRBV7-6; TRBD2 matches 9 bases. V lost 0 bases to trimming and J lost 3 bases; unmatched junction nucleotides: 5. Per the germline V gene, CDR1 is SGHVS and CDR2 is FNYEAQ. This CDR3 is built from 16 residues. The DNA for the CDR3 is TGTGCCAGCAGCTTAGCGGTGGCTAGCGGGAAAGAGACCCAGTACTTC. Residues: CASSLAVASGKETQYF.

V gene TRBV10-3 combines with J gene TRBJ2-7; D call uncertain. This CDR3 has 14 amino acids. Germline lookup yields CDR1 ENHRY and CDR2 SYGVKD. V was trimmed by 7 bases and J by 5 bases, leaving 18 bases between them. In DNA, the CDR3 is TGTGCCATCAAAGAGAACCAGCCCCGGGACGAGCAGTACTTC. As protein: CAIKENQPRDEQYF.

J is TRBJ2-7 and V is TRBV4-1; D not certain. CDR1 MGHRA and CDR2 YSYEKL come from the germline V gene. With 0 bases removed from V and 3 bases from J, the gap between germline ends came to 9 bases. The CDR3 length is 14 residues. CDR3 DNA: TGCGCCAGCAGCCAAGATTCAGGCGGCTACGAGCAGTACTTC. This translates into CASSQDSGGYEQYF.

V usage is TRBV9 and J usage is TRBJ1-5; D not resolved. CDR1 and CDR2 (germline): SGDLS, YYNGEE. The germline V and J ends were trimmed by 2 bases and 2 bases, with 8 bases remaining between them. The CDR3 contains 14 residues. CDR3 loop: CASSVGQGNQPQHF. The CDR3 region has the DNA TGTGCCAGCAGCGTTGGCCAGGGCAATCAGCCCCAGCATTTT.

The chain joins TRBV6-5 to TRBJ2-3; tentative D call: TRBD2 (7 bases). Germline CDR1 and CDR2: MNHEY and SVGAGI. Between the trimmed V and J ends, which lost 8 bases and 1 base, there was a span of 16 bases. This CDR3 is 15 amino acids long. In DNA, the CDR3 is TGTGCCAGCTCGGGCGGGGGCCTCGGCACAGATACGCAGTATTTT. Its protein is CASSGGGLGTDTQYF.

This clone was found once. V and J are TRBV10-3 and TRBJ1-1, with a weak D call TRBD1 (5 bases). Germline V lookup: CDR1 ENHRY, CDR2 SYGVKD. V was trimmed by 10 bases and J by 0 bases, leaving 18 bases between them. The CDR3 totals 15 residues. The CDR3 is CATLSPETVNTEAFF. DNA for the CDR3: TGTGCCACCCTATCCCCCGAGACAGTGAACACTGAAGCTTTCTTT.

The chain has TRBV6-4 and TRBJ1-1, with unresolved D. Germline V gene lookup returns CDR1 MRHNA and CDR2 SNTAGT. Between the trimmed V and J ends, which lost 6 bases and 0 bases, there was a span of 8 bases. The CDR3 consists of 13 residues. The CDR3 DNA is TGTGCCAGCAGAAGGGCCCTGAACACTGAAGCTTTCTTT. It translates to CASRRALNTEAFF.

The genes are TRBV7-8 and TRBJ2-7, with D perhaps assigned TRBD1 or TRBD2 (5 bases each). V was trimmed by 5 bases and J by 2 bases, leaving 16 bases between them. The length of the CDR3 is 15 residues. Germline values: CDR1 SGHVS, CDR2 FQNEAQ. CDR3 DNA sequence: TGTGCCAGCAGCCCGAGCGCCGGGGCTACCTACGAGCAGTACTTC. Its protein is CASSPSAGATYEQYF.

The chain joins TRBV2 to TRBJ1-2; TRBD1 is a possible D gene (5 bases). Trimming stripped 4 bases from V and 8 bases from J, with 14 bases between. CDR1 and CDR2 from the germline V gene are SNHLY and FYNNEI. CDR3 length equals 13 residues. The CDR3 spells CASSGDQGVGYTF. The CDR3 DNA reads as TGTGCCAGCAGTGGGGACCAAGGGGTCGGCTACACCTTC.

This clone appeared once. This chain links TRBV6-5 with TRBJ1-1; D is undetermined. There are 13 residues in the CDR3. Trimming stripped 7 bases from V and 2 bases from J, with 11 bases between. Germline CDR1 and CDR2: MNHEY and SVGAGI. The CDR3 reads CASNRLLNTEAFF. The CDR3 coding sequence is TGTGCCAGCAACCGACTCCTCAACACTGAAGCTTTCTTT.